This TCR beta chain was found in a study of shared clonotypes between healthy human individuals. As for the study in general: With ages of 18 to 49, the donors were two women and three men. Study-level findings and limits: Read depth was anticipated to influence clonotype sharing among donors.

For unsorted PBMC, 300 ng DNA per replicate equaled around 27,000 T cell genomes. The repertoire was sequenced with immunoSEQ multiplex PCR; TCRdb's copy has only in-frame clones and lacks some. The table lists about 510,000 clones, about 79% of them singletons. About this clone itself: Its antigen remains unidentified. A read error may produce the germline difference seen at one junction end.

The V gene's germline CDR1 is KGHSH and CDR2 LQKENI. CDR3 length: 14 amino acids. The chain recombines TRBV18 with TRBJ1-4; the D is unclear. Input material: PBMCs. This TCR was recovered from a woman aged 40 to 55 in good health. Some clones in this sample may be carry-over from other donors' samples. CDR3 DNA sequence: TGTGCCAGCTCATCAGGATGGGGTAGCGAAAAACTGCTTTTT. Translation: CASSSGWGSEKLLF.